The entry below describes one T cell receptor (beta chain). The data originate from a study of blood T cell repertoires in COVID-19. Some clones are missing from TCRdb's copy, which holds only in-frame ones; the method was immunoSEQ multiplex PCR. The sample has under 300,000 clones, approximately 83% seen once; the top ten hold approximately 5.7%. Sequencing was performed on peripheral blood. The source is a human donor in a cohort sampled during active COVID-19.

This CDR3 reads CASSELGASGNTIYF. CDR3 nucleotide sequence: TGTGCCAGCAGTGAATTGGGGGCCTCTGGAAACACCATATATTTT. The chain joins TRBV25-1 to TRBJ1-3; D possibly corresponds to TRBD1 (6 bases). Germline V gives CDR1 MGHDK, CDR2 SYGVNS. Trimming pared 1 base from V and 0 bases from J, leaving 7 bases between. The CDR3 consists of 15 residues.